Listed below are T cell receptor beta chains from one sample, sequenced in a study of blood T cell repertoires in COVID-19. Sequencing used immunoSEQ multiplex PCR; TCRdb keeps in-frame clones, though not all of them. The data hold around 47,000 clones, with approximately 89% observed a single time. Sequencing was done on a sample of peripheral blood. These receptors all stem from a man older than 75 with active or convalescent COVID-19. The CDR3 runs from the conserved cysteine through the conserved F or W. Each record gives: D gene, V gene, clone size, J gene, CDR3 protein, CDR3 DNA. A D gene is named only where the DNA matches it firmly. A row's size may be missing; if present it is once, few, many or a size class.

d_call: .
v_call: TRBV28
clone_size: .
j_call: TRBJ1-1
cdr3_aa: CASSRTVTFF
cdr3_nt: TGTGCCAGCAGCCGGACAGTAACTTTCTTT

d_call: .
v_call: TRBV4-3
clone_size: .
j_call: TRBJ2-3
cdr3_aa: CASSQDRGRDTQYF
cdr3_nt: TGCGCCAGCAGCCAAGACAGGGGCCGAGATACGCAGTATTTT

d_call: .
v_call: TRBV5-4
clone_size: .
j_call: TRBJ1-1
cdr3_aa: CASSAGTSLNTEAFF
cdr3_nt: TGTGCCAGCAGCGCTGGGACAAGTTTGAACACTGAAGCTTTCTTT

d_call: .
v_call: TRBV7-8
clone_size: .
j_call: TRBJ2-2
cdr3_aa: CASSLVPTGNTGELFF
cdr3_nt: TGTGCCAGCAGCTTAGTACCGACAGGGAACACCGGGGAGCTGTTTTTT

d_call: .
v_call: TRBV7-2
clone_size: .
j_call: TRBJ2-7
cdr3_aa: CASSPTVASPYEQYF
cdr3_nt: TGTGCCAGCAGCCCGACGGTAGCGTCCCCCTACGAGCAGTACTTC

d_call: .
v_call: TRBV7-2
clone_size: once
j_call: TRBJ1-2
cdr3_aa: CVVPGVAALRIHTNYGYTF
cdr3_nt: TGTGTCGTCCCCGGTGTGGCAGCGCTAAGGATTCATACTAACTATGGCTACACCTTC

d_call: TRBD1
v_call: TRBV5-4
clone_size: .
j_call: TRBJ1-1
cdr3_aa: CASSLVDRVPTEAFF
cdr3_nt: TGTGCCAGCAGCTTGGTGGACAGGGTCCCCACTGAAGCTTTCTTT

d_call: .
v_call: TRBV19
clone_size: .
j_call: TRBJ1-2
cdr3_aa: CASSRRDGDYGYTF
cdr3_nt: TGTGCCAGTAGTAGGAGGGACGGTGACTATGGCTACACCTTC

d_call: TRBD2
v_call: TRBV5-1
clone_size: .
j_call: TRBJ2-3
cdr3_aa: CASSSRTSGGPDTQYF
cdr3_nt: TGCGCCAGCAGCTCTCGGACTAGCGGGGGCCCAGATACGCAGTATTTT

d_call: .
v_call: TRBV4-3
clone_size: .
j_call: TRBJ1-6
cdr3_aa: CASSQEFVRGSPLHF
cdr3_nt: TGCGCCAGCAGCCAAGAGTTTGTCCGGGGTTCACCCCTCCACTTT

d_call: .
v_call: TRBV6-5
clone_size: .
j_call: TRBJ2-2
cdr3_aa: CASRLQGGGAGELFF
cdr3_nt: TGTGCCAGCAGGCTACAGGGGGGGGGTGCCGGGGAGCTGTTTTTT

d_call: TRBD1
v_call: TRBV6-1
clone_size: .
j_call: TRBJ1-1
cdr3_aa: CASSEQIGTGGTEAFF
cdr3_nt: TGTGCCAGCAGTGAACAAATCGGGACAGGGGGTACTGAAGCTTTCTTT

d_call: TRBD1
v_call: TRBV27
clone_size: .
j_call: TRBJ1-5
cdr3_aa: CASSLWAGGGQPQHF
cdr3_nt: TGTGCCAGCAGTTTATGGGCAGGGGGCGGTCAGCCCCAGCATTTT

d_call: TRBD2
v_call: TRBV7-9
clone_size: .
j_call: TRBJ2-1
cdr3_aa: CASSPVPERGTGEQFF
cdr3_nt: TGTGCCAGCAGCCCGGTACCCGAGCGGGGAACGGGTGAGCAGTTCTTC

d_call: TRBD2
v_call: TRBV5-1
clone_size: few
j_call: TRBJ2-5
cdr3_aa: CASSLASGGAGAQYF
cdr3_nt: TGCGCCAGCAGCTTGGCTAGCGGGGGAGCGGGGGCCCAGTACTTC

d_call: TRBD1
v_call: TRBV10-1
clone_size: .
j_call: TRBJ1-2
cdr3_aa: CASRLCARQGANYGYTF
cdr3_nt: TGCGCCAGCCGCCTGTGTGCAAGACAGGGGGCCAACTATGGCTACACCTTC

d_call: TRBD1
v_call: TRBV10-1
clone_size: .
j_call: TRBJ2-1
cdr3_aa: CASSSRGYVNEQFF
cdr3_nt: TGCGCCAGCTCCTCCAGGGGGTATGTGAATGAGCAGTTCTTC

d_call: .
v_call: TRBV19
clone_size: .
j_call: TRBJ1-2
cdr3_aa: CASRSGDGYTF
cdr3_nt: TGTGCCAGTAGGTCAGGGGATGGCTACACCTTC

d_call: .
v_call: TRBV28
clone_size: .
j_call: TRBJ2-7
cdr3_aa: CASSERDFFYEQYF
cdr3_nt: TGTGCCAGCAGTGAAAGGGACTTCTTCTACGAGCAGTACTTC

d_call: .
v_call: TRBV4-2
clone_size: .
j_call: TRBJ1-5
cdr3_aa: CASSRWFGQPQHF
cdr3_nt: TGTGCCAGCTCCCGGTGGTTCGGTCAGCCCCAGCATTTT

d_call: .
v_call: TRBV4-1
clone_size: .
j_call: TRBJ1-5
cdr3_aa: CASSQDGGRISNQPQHF
cdr3_nt: TGCGCCAGCAGCCAAGACGGGGGTCGGATTAGCAATCAGCCCCAGCATTTT

d_call: .
v_call: TRBV29-1
clone_size: .
j_call: TRBJ1-1
cdr3_aa: CSVVGGTEAFF
cdr3_nt: TGCAGCGTTGTGGGGGGTACTGAAGCTTTCTTT

d_call: .
v_call: TRBV19
clone_size: .
j_call: TRBJ1-5
cdr3_aa: CASSIGRAAQPQHF
cdr3_nt: TGTGCCAGTAGTATCGGCAGGGCGGCTCAGCCCCAGCATTTT

d_call: TRBD2
v_call: TRBV5-1
clone_size: .
j_call: TRBJ2-7
cdr3_aa: CASSAGTSGSREQYF
cdr3_nt: TGCGCCAGCAGCGCCGGGACTAGCGGGAGTCGGGAGCAGTACTTC

d_call: .
v_call: TRBV10-1
clone_size: .
j_call: TRBJ2-3
cdr3_aa: CASSEWRGSTDTQYF
cdr3_nt: TGCGCCAGCAGTGAGTGGCGGGGCAGCACAGATACGCAGTATTTT

d_call: .
v_call: TRBV7-6
clone_size: .
j_call: TRBJ2-3
cdr3_aa: CASSSRTQGWGDTDTQYF
cdr3_nt: TGTGCCAGCAGCTCCCGGACTCAGGGTTGGGGGGACACAGATACGCAGTATTTT

d_call: .
v_call: TRBV28
clone_size: .
j_call: TRBJ2-3
cdr3_aa: CASSSSKGTQYF
cdr3_nt: TGTGCCAGCAGTTCCTCCAAGGGGACGCAGTATTTT

d_call: .
v_call: TRBV20-1
clone_size: .
j_call: TRBJ1-5
cdr3_aa: CSASHLNSNQPQHF
cdr3_nt: TGCAGTGCTAGTCATCTAAATAGCAATCAGCCCCAGCATTTT

d_call: .
v_call: TRBV28
clone_size: .
j_call: TRBJ2-7
cdr3_aa: CASSPQGSHEQYF
cdr3_nt: TGTGCCAGCAGCCCACAGGGTTCGCACGAGCAGTACTTC

d_call: TRBD2
v_call: TRBV5-4
clone_size: once
j_call: TRBJ2-5
cdr3_aa: CASRSERGGATETQYF
cdr3_nt: TGTGCCAGCAGATCGGAGCGGGGGGGCGCTACAGAGACCCAGTACTTC

d_call: .
v_call: TRBV7-2
clone_size: .
j_call: TRBJ1-1
cdr3_aa: CASSSGGYTEAFF
cdr3_nt: TGTGCCAGCAGCTCAGGAGGGTACACTGAAGCTTTCTTT

d_call: .
v_call: TRBV5-1
clone_size: .
j_call: TRBJ1-1
cdr3_aa: CASSTSPGTNTEAFF
cdr3_nt: TGCGCCAGCAGCACCAGTCCCGGGACAAACACTGAAGCTTTCTTT

d_call: TRBD1
v_call: TRBV6-2/TRBV6-3
clone_size: few
j_call: TRBJ1-1
cdr3_aa: CASSYPPGGTEAFF
cdr3_nt: TGTGCCAGCAGTTACCCCCCAGGGGGGACTGAAGCTTTCTTT

d_call: TRBD1
v_call: TRBV19
clone_size: .
j_call: TRBJ1-2
cdr3_aa: CASSDGQGIEGYTF
cdr3_nt: TGTGCCAGTAGCGATGGACAGGGTATAGAGGGCTACACCTTC

d_call: .
v_call: TRBV3-1/TRBV3-2
clone_size: .
j_call: TRBJ2-6
cdr3_aa: CASSAVLWSSGANVLTF
cdr3_nt: TGTGCCAGCAGTGCAGTCTTATGGAGCTCTGGGGCCAACGTCCTGACTTTC

d_call: .
v_call: TRBV6-2/TRBV6-3
clone_size: .
j_call: TRBJ2-3
cdr3_aa: CASSAMTADTQYF
cdr3_nt: TGTGCCAGCAGTGCAATGACTGCAGATACGCAGTATTTT

d_call: .
v_call: TRBV7-6
clone_size: .
j_call: TRBJ1-5
cdr3_aa: CASSLEGGVGNQPQHF
cdr3_nt: TGTGCCAGCAGCCTCGAAGGGGGAGTGGGCAATCAGCCCCAGCATTTT

d_call: .
v_call: TRBV18
clone_size: .
j_call: TRBJ2-5
cdr3_aa: CASSPSAGGGSGTQYF
cdr3_nt: TGTGCCAGCTCACCATCTGCCGGCGGGGGCTCGGGGACCCAGTACTTC